What follows are 22 T cell receptor beta chains derived from one specimen sequenced in a study of T cell responses to AZD1222 COVID-19 vaccine. The assay was immunoSEQ multiplex PCR, and TCRdb's table has in-frame clones only and misses some. The data contain around 150,000 clones, 92% of them singletons. The specimen comprised peripheral blood, sampled 28 days after the second AZD1222 dose. The receptors originated from an adult who received the AZD1222 COVID-19 vaccine.

A remark on this clone: A junction end diverges from the germline sequence, so it may reflect a read error. The rearrangement links TRBV2 to TRBJ1-5; D is uncertain. The CDR3 spans 12 residues. The germline V gene has CDR1 SNHLY and CDR2 FYNNEI. CDR3 nucleotides: TGTGCCAGCAGTGAGGCCAGTCAGCCGTCCGGGTTT. Residues: CASSEASQPSGF.

As DNA, the CDR3 is TGTGCCAGCTTTGGTCCGGGACGGAGAAACTATGGCTACACCTTC. It is translated as CASFGPGRRNYGYTF. V and J are TRBV25-1 and TRBJ1-2, with a possible D match to TRBD1 (5 bases). The CDR3 consists of 15 residues. The germline V gene encodes CDR1 MGHDK and CDR2 SYGVNS. V was trimmed by 8 bases and J by 2 bases, leaving 18 bases between them.

The rearrangement joins TRBV6-5 to TRBJ2-7; 13 positions agree with TRBD2. This CDR3 spans 16 amino acids. Germline V CDR1 and CDR2: MNHEY, SVGAGI. The V gene end was trimmed by 0 bases and the J gene end by 3 bases; junction bases not matched to a gene: 2. This chain's CDR3 is CASSYSGLAGLYEQYF. CDR3 nucleotide sequence: TGTGCCAGCAGTTACTCGGGACTAGCGGGACTCTACGAGCAGTACTTC.

The chain links TRBV29-1 to TRBJ2-7; D might be TRBD1 or TRBD2, each matching 6 bases. The V end lost 7 bases, the J end lost 3 bases, and 16 bases lay between the germline ends. Germline assignment: CDR1 SQVTM and CDR2 ANQGSEA. The length of the CDR3 is 13 residues. CDR3 loop: CSASRGEYYEQYF. The CDR3 bases are TGCAGCGCTTCTAGGGGGGAATACTACGAGCAGTACTTC.

The V gene is TRBV30, the J gene TRBJ1-2; weak D call: TRBD1 (5 bases). Germline V gene data show CDR1 as GTSNPN and CDR2 as SVGIG (reference sequence). Trimming took 5 bases from V and 8 from J, leaving 12 bases between them. The CDR3 contains 11 residues. As DNA, the CDR3 is TGTGCCTGGGGGGGACTTAGAGGCTACACCTTC. Amino acid sequence: CAWGGLRGYTF.

This chain joins TRBV11-2 and TRBJ1-5; 8 bases are shared with TRBD1. The CDR3 length is 15 residues. Germline V gene sequence: CDR1 SGHAT, CDR2 FQNNGV. V shed 4 bases and J 5 bases; nucleotides not matched to a gene: 7. CDR3 region: CASSSGTGPYQPQHF. DNA of the CDR3: TGTGCCAGCAGCTCTGGGACAGGCCCTTATCAGCCCCAGCATTTT. Based on the CDR3 plus reference TRBV11-2 and TRBJ1-5, the full variable domain is EAGVAQSPRYKIIEKRQSVAFWCNPISGHATLYWYQQILGQGPKLLIQFQNNGVVDDSQLPKDRFSAERLKGVDSTLKIQPAKLEDSAVYLCASSSGTGPYQPQHFGDGTRLSIL.

The chain has TRBV10-3 and TRBJ2-1; D is perhaps TRBD1 or TRBD2 (5 bases each). V was clipped by 2 bases and J by 2 bases, with 7 bases between them. Germline-derived CDR1 and CDR2 are ENHRY and SYGVKD. The CDR3 is 14 residues long. CDR3 bases: TGTGCCATCAGTGAGGGGGGAGCCTACAATGAGCAGTTCTTC. It is translated as CAISEGGAYNEQFF.

The chain combines TRBV19 with TRBJ1-2; 7 nucleotides line up with TRBD1. Per germline, CDR1 LNHDA and CDR2 SQIVND (reference sequence). CDR3 length: 14 residues. Trimming at V came to 5 bases and at J to 4 bases, leaving 7 bases not matched to a gene. The CDR3 loop is CASSVAGGGYGYTF. In DNA, the CDR3 is TGTGCCAGTAGTGTCGCAGGGGGGGGCTATGGCTACACCTTC.

The chain carries TRBV6-6 and TRBJ1-1; 12 bases are a match to TRBD1. Germline CDR1 and CDR2: MNHNY and SVGAGI (reference sequence). This CDR3 is built from 16 residues. Trimming removed 5 bases from V and 4 bases from J; junction bases left unmatched: 8. CDR3: CASSPFGTGGFTEAFF. The CDR3 DNA reads TGTGCCAGCAGTCCCTTCGGGACAGGGGGCTTCACTGAAGCTTTCTTT.

The chain is built from TRBV4-3 and TRBJ2-1; 13 positions agree with TRBD2. This CDR3 has 19 amino acids. V was pared by 0 bases and J by 5 bases, with 10 bases of the junction left unmatched. Germline lookup yields CDR1 LGHNA and CDR2 YSLEER. CDR3 DNA: TGCGCCAGCAGCCAAGATCCCACTAGCGGGAGGGCTGGTAACAATGAGCAGTTCTTC. As protein: CASSQDPTSGRAGNNEQFF.

The chain has TRBV3-1 (or the pseudogene TRBV3-2) and TRBJ2-5; 12 positions agree with TRBD2. The germline V gene has CDR1 LGHDT and CDR2 YNNKEL (reference sequence). This CDR3 is 18 amino acids long. V was pared by 1 base and J by 2 bases, with 8 bases of the junction left unmatched. Here the CDR3 reads CASSQGLAGVRWQETQYF. CDR3 in DNA: TGTGCCAGCAGCCAAGGACTAGCGGGGGTTCGGTGGCAAGAGACCCAGTACTTC.

This clone was found once. This chain connects TRBV27 to TRBJ2-1, with 10 bases aligning to TRBD1. CDR3 length: 15 amino acids. The V gene's germline CDR1 is MNHEY and CDR2 SMNVEV (reference sequence). V lost 4 bases and J lost 6; bases outside the gene matches: 6. The CDR3 protein is CASSSGTGVVNEQFF. In DNA, the CDR3 is TGTGCCAGCAGTTCCGGGACAGGGGTCGTCAATGAGCAGTTCTTC.

This sequence joins TRBV7-2 and TRBJ2-3; D unresolved. The CDR3 sequence is 15 residues long. V was clipped by 4 bases and J by 0 bases, with 11 bases between them. The germline CDR1 and CDR2 sequences are SGHTA and FQGNSA. Here the CDR3 DNA reads TGTGCCAGCAGCTCAGCCTTCCTTAGCACAGATACGCAGTATTTT. This sequence encodes CASSSAFLSTDTQYF.

The V call is TRBV6-6, the J call TRBJ1-1; D not resolved. V shed 4 bases and J shed 0 bases, with 6 bases lying between them. The CDR3 spans 13 residues. CDR1 MNHNY and CDR2 SVGAGI come from the germline V gene (reference sequence). CDR3 in amino acids: CASSLGMNTEAFF. The DNA of the CDR3 is TGTGCCAGCAGTTTAGGGATGAACACTGAAGCTTTCTTT.

The chain uses TRBV2 and TRBJ2-3; no clear D gene. The germline V gene encodes CDR1 SNHLY and CDR2 FYNNEI. V was trimmed by 4 bases and J by 5 bases, leaving 7 bases between them. This CDR3 is 12 amino acids long. CDR3 DNA: TGTGCCAGCAGTGGCGTGGAAGATACGCAGTATTTT. It specifies CASSGVEDTQYF.

The chain uses TRBV19 and TRBJ1-2, with TRBD1 identical over 7 bases. This CDR3 has 17 amino acids. V shed 3 bases and J 4 bases; nucleotides not matched to a gene: 14. The germline gives CDR1 LNHDA, CDR2 SQIVND (reference sequence). The CDR3 DNA sequence: TGTGCCAGTAGTATCCTCACGGACAGGTTTTGGACCTATGGCTACACCTTC. Protein product: CASSILTDRFWTYGYTF. Filled out from reference TRBV19 and TRBJ1-2, the complete variable domain reads DGGITQSPKYLFRKEGQNVTLSCEQNLNHDAMYWYRQDPGQGLRLIYYSQIVNDFQKGDIAEGYSVSREKKESFPLTVTSAQKNPTAFYLCASSILTDRFWTYGYTFGSGTRLTVV.

The V call is TRBV14, the J call TRBJ2-1; D is possibly TRBD2 (6 bases). Trimming cost V 5 bases and J 1 base, with 12 bases left between them. Germline V gene data show CDR1 as SGHDN and CDR2 as FVKESK. There are 15 residues in the CDR3. CDR3 nucleotides: TGTGCCAGCAGCGGATACGGGGGTTCCTACAATGAGCAGTTCTTC. The encoded protein is CASSGYGGSYNEQFF.

The chain links TRBV5-1 to TRBJ2-2, with a tentative D call TRBD1 (5 bases). Germline-derived CDR1 and CDR2 are SGHRS and YFSETQ. The V gene lost 5 bases and the J gene lost 6 bases, with 8 bases spanning the gap. The CDR3 contains 12 residues. The CDR3 DNA follows: TGCGCCAGCAGTAAAGGGGCCGGGGAGCTGTTTTTT. Translated, it gives CASSKGAGELFF.

This chain links TRBV24-1 with TRBJ1-2, with TRBD1 identical over 10 bases. Germline assignment: CDR1 KGHDR and CDR2 SFDVKD. V gave up 3 bases and J gave up 6 bases; unmatched junction bases: 6. The CDR3 spans 15 residues. The CDR3 nucleotides are TGTGCCACCAGTGATGACAGGGGGCCCTGGAATGGCTACACCTTC. Translated: CATSDDRGPWNGYTF.

The rearrangement joins TRBV5-8 to TRBJ1-2, with 9 nucleotides matching TRBD1. The CDR3 totals 13 residues. Looked up from germline, CDR1 is SGHTS and CDR2 is YDEGEE. J gave up 8 bases and V 4 bases, and 6 bases lay outside the gene matches. The CDR3 nucleotides are TGTGCCAGCAGCACCACAGGGGGCAACGGCTACACCTTC. Its translation: CASSTTGGNGYTF.

The chain is built from TRBV14 and TRBJ2-5; D might be TRBD1 (6 bases). This CDR3 has 17 amino acids. The germline CDR1 and CDR2 sequences are SGHDN and FVKESK. V dropped 0 bases and J dropped 3 bases, with 17 bases sitting between them. The CDR3 is CASSQDRPGVGEETQYF. In DNA form, the CDR3 reads TGTGCCAGCAGCCAAGATAGGCCAGGGGTAGGCGAAGAGACCCAGTACTTC. The full variable domain, with the rest looked up from reference TRBV14 and TRBJ2-5, is EAGVTQFPSHSVIEKGQTVTLRCDPISGHDNLYWYRRVMGKEIKFLLHFVKESKQDESGMPNNRFLAERTGGTYSTLKVQPAELEDSGVYFCASSQDRPGVGEETQYFGPGTRLLVL.

The genes are TRBV3-1 (or the pseudogene TRBV3-2) and TRBJ2-2; TRBD2 agrees at 13 bases. Germline values: CDR1 LGHDT, CDR2 YNNKEL (reference sequence). V lost 5 bases to trimming and J lost 6 bases; unmatched junction nucleotides: 9. The CDR3 is 17 residues long. This CDR3 is CASSTRTSGSLAGELFF. The CDR3 DNA is TGTGCCAGCAGCACCAGGACTAGCGGGAGTCTGGCCGGGGAGCTGTTTTTT.